The rows below give T cell receptor beta chains drawn from one sample of a study of blood T cell repertoires in COVID-19. Sequencing was performed with immunoSEQ multiplex PCR; in TCRdb, only in-frame clones are kept and a portion is missing. The data show hundreds of thousands of clones, roughly 90% seen once. The material sequenced was peripheral blood. The receptors originated from a middle-aged woman who had recovered from COVID-19. The conserved cysteine and the conserved F or W are not part of the CDR3 here. The size entry is marked missing in some rows and otherwise reads once, few, many or a size class.

j_gene	v_gene	abundance	CDR3aa
TRBJ2-1	TRBV28	.	ASSLVLRTSGRAGNEQF
TRBJ1-2	TRBV27	few	ASSGRQGGGYT
TRBJ2-3	TRBV2	.	ASSEDRGTDTQY
TRBJ2-1	TRBV5-4	.	ASSQARYEQF
TRBJ1-5	TRBV11-2	few	ASSLSGGSQPQH
TRBJ2-7	TRBV19	.	ASSSHPGQGAKGPTYEQY
TRBJ2-5	TRBV19	.	ASSLTGRTGFQETQY
TRBJ2-7	TRBV11-3	.	ASSIQTPGTYEQY
TRBJ2-7	TRBV19	once	ASSIDLGDPDVSYEQY
TRBJ2-3	TRBV19	.	ASRSGGASNTQY
TRBJ2-3	TRBV19	once	ASSIGGQGRTQY
TRBJ1-5	TRBV28	.	ASSTRDRGPAGDSNQPQH
TRBJ1-2	TRBV6-2/TRBV6-3	.	ASSYLQGASGYT
TRBJ1-2	TRBV25-1	.	ASSTGGNYGYT
TRBJ2-6	TRBV27	.	ASSSPGQGPSGANVLT
TRBJ2-7	TRBV11-2	.	ASSWDRVDEQY
TRBJ2-3	TRBV19	.	ASSLGGLADTDTQY
TRBJ2-1	TRBV7-6	.	ASSPIGLAGGYNEQF
TRBJ2-3	TRBV10-3	.	AISDHRDYTDTQY
TRBJ2-1	TRBV7-9	.	ASSLGRGGGDEQF